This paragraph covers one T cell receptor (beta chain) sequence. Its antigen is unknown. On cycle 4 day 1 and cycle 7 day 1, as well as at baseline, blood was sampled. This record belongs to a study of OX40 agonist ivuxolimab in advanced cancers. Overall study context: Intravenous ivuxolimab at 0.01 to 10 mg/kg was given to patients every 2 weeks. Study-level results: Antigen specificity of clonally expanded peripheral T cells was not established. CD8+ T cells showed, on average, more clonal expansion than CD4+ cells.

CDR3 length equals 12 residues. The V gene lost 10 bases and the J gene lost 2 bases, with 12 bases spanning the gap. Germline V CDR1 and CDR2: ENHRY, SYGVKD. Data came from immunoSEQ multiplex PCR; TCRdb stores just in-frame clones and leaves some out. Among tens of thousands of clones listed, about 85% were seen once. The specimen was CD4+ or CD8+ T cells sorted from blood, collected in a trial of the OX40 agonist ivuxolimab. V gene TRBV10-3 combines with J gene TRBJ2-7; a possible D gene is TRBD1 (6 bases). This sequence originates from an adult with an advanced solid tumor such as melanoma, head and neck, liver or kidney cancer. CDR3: CASRDITYEQYF. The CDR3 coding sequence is TGTGCCAGCAGGGACATCACCTACGAGCAGTACTTC.